This TCR beta chain is from a study of cytomegalovirus exposure and HLA in healthy donors. Primers: 60 Vbeta forward and 13 Jbeta reverse. TCRdb keeps only in-frame clones here, not all; method: immunoSEQ multiplex PCR. Counted here are over 150,000 clones, approximately 84% occurring once; the ten biggest clones make up around 3%. This clone was found a few times. V dropped 3 bases and J dropped 1; count of bases not matched to a gene: 5. The CDR3 sequence is 16 residues long. Looked up from germline, CDR1 is LNHDA and CDR2 is SQIVND (reference sequence). This receptor was identified in a woman in her forties or fifties in good health and CMV-seropositive. The specimen was PBMCs. V usage is TRBV19 and J usage is TRBJ2-5; 10 bases map to TRBD2. The CDR3 DNA sequence: TGTGCCAGTAGTATGGGAGCGGGGGGGTCCCAAGAGACCCAGTACTTC. Translated, it gives CASSMGAGGSQETQYF.